This is a list of T cell receptor beta chains from one sample in a study of cytomegalovirus exposure and HLA in healthy donors. The data were produced by immunoSEQ multiplex PCR, yet TCRdb's version contains in-frame clones alone and is incomplete. Altogether roughly 170,000 clones are present, 80% being singletons, with the ten largest covering about 4.3%. Source material: PBMCs. The receptors originated from a woman in her forties or fifties in good health and CMV-seropositive. Both conserved end residues are part of each CDR3. The order of the fields is clone size, D gene, V gene, J gene, CDR3 DNA, CDR3 protein. A D gene is named only where the DNA matches it firmly. Clone size, where shown, is once, few, many, or a class for clones that have expanded.

clone_size: .
d_call: .
v_call: TRBV7-8
j_call: TRBJ2-1
cdr3_nt: TGTGCCAGCAGCTTACTGCGGGTCCCATACAATGAGCAGTTCTTC
cdr3_aa: CASSLLRVPYNEQFF

clone_size: .
d_call: TRBD1
v_call: TRBV5-1
j_call: TRBJ1-1
cdr3_nt: TGCGCCAGCAGCTTGGGACAGGGGTGGGACATGAACACTGAAGCTTTCTTT
cdr3_aa: CASSLGQGWDMNTEAFF

clone_size: .
d_call: .
v_call: TRBV25-1
j_call: TRBJ1-2
cdr3_nt: TGTGCCAGCAGGGGGGGGAACTATGGCTACACCTTC
cdr3_aa: CASRGGNYGYTF

clone_size: .
d_call: TRBD2
v_call: TRBV25-1
j_call: TRBJ2-3
cdr3_nt: TGTGCCAGCAGTGACCCGTCGGGACTAGCGGGAAGTTTAGATACGCAGTATTTT
cdr3_aa: CASSDPSGLAGSLDTQYF

clone_size: .
d_call: .
v_call: TRBV29-1
j_call: TRBJ1-5
cdr3_nt: TGCAGCGTTGGAGAACTAGCGAATCAGCCCCAGCATTTT
cdr3_aa: CSVGELANQPQHF

clone_size: .
d_call: TRBD1
v_call: TRBV7-9
j_call: TRBJ1-5
cdr3_nt: TGTGCCAGCAGCTCGACAGGGGATCAGCCCCAGCATTTT
cdr3_aa: CASSSTGDQPQHF

clone_size: once
d_call: TRBD1
v_call: TRBV5-1
j_call: TRBJ1-3
cdr3_nt: TGCGCCAGCAGACGGGACAGGGTAGAGGCGGACACCATATATTTT
cdr3_aa: CASRRDRVEADTIYF

clone_size: .
d_call: TRBD2
v_call: TRBV7-2
j_call: TRBJ2-2
cdr3_nt: TGTGCCAGCAGCTTAGTTGGGGGAGGGCCGGGCGGGGAGCTGTTTTTT
cdr3_aa: CASSLVGGGPGGELFF

clone_size: .
d_call: TRBD1
v_call: TRBV28
j_call: TRBJ1-5
cdr3_nt: TGTGCCAGCAGTTCCGGACAGGGGAATAATCAGCCCCAGCATTTT
cdr3_aa: CASSSGQGNNQPQHF

clone_size: once
d_call: .
v_call: TRBV30
j_call: TRBJ1-6
cdr3_nt: TGTGCCTGGAGCGGGCAGGGGAGTACCTATAATTCACCCCTCCACTTT
cdr3_aa: CAWSGQGSTYNSPLHF

clone_size: .
d_call: .
v_call: TRBV6-5
j_call: TRBJ1-5
cdr3_nt: TGTGCCAGCAGCTCAAATCAGGGGAGCAATCAGCCCCAGCATTTT
cdr3_aa: CASSSNQGSNQPQHF

clone_size: .
d_call: TRBD1
v_call: TRBV28
j_call: TRBJ1-5
cdr3_nt: TGTGCCAGCAGTCTCAACGGACAGGGGGCCTCTCAGCCCCAGCATTTT
cdr3_aa: CASSLNGQGASQPQHF

clone_size: .
d_call: TRBD1
v_call: TRBV5-1
j_call: TRBJ1-5
cdr3_nt: TGCGCCAGTGCACAGGGGGCCGGCAATCAGCCCCAGCATTTT
cdr3_aa: CASAQGAGNQPQHF

clone_size: .
d_call: .
v_call: TRBV9
j_call: TRBJ1-2
cdr3_nt: TGTGCCAGCAGCGTAAGAGACGTAGCAACTGGCTACACCTTC
cdr3_aa: CASSVRDVATGYTF

clone_size: once
d_call: .
v_call: TRBV6-6
j_call: TRBJ1-1
cdr3_nt: TGTGCCAGCAGACCCCAAACAGGGACCGAAGCTTTCTTT
cdr3_aa: CASRPQTGTEAFF

clone_size: .
d_call: TRBD1
v_call: TRBV30
j_call: TRBJ1-1
cdr3_nt: TGTGCCTGGGAACAGGTCAAAGGGGGCTCGAACCTTTTGAACACTGAAGCTTTCTTT
cdr3_aa: CAWEQVKGGSNLLNTEAFF

clone_size: .
d_call: .
v_call: TRBV7-2
j_call: TRBJ1-2
cdr3_nt: TGTGCCAGCAGCCCCGAAACAGGGAGAAACTATGGCTACACCTTC
cdr3_aa: CASSPETGRNYGYTF

clone_size: .
d_call: TRBD1
v_call: TRBV7-2
j_call: TRBJ1-6
cdr3_nt: TGTGCCAGCAGCATTCGGACAGGGGATAATTCACCCCTCCACTTT
cdr3_aa: CASSIRTGDNSPLHF

clone_size: .
d_call: .
v_call: TRBV11-2
j_call: TRBJ2-7
cdr3_nt: TGTGCCAGCAGATCCGGGAGGGGGACAGGGAACTACGAGCAGTACTTC
cdr3_aa: CASRSGRGTGNYEQYF

clone_size: .
d_call: .
v_call: TRBV30
j_call: TRBJ2-1
cdr3_nt: TGTGCCTGGAGTCAGGGATCCTCACACTACAATGAGCAGTTCTTC
cdr3_aa: CAWSQGSSHYNEQFF

clone_size: .
d_call: .
v_call: TRBV2
j_call: TRBJ2-3
cdr3_nt: TGTGCCAGCAGCCGGGAGACCTCTAGCACAGATACGCAGTATTTT
cdr3_aa: CASSRETSSTDTQYF

clone_size: .
d_call: TRBD1
v_call: TRBV7-6
j_call: TRBJ1-2
cdr3_nt: TGTGCCAGCAGCCTGGACAGGGAGGGGTGGGGTGGCTACACCTTC
cdr3_aa: CASSLDREGWGGYTF

clone_size: .
d_call: .
v_call: TRBV7-9
j_call: TRBJ1-4
cdr3_nt: TGTGCCAGCAGCGCCGCGGCGGGAGCTAATGAAAAACTGTTTTTT
cdr3_aa: CASSAAAGANEKLFF

clone_size: once
d_call: .
v_call: TRBV11-2
j_call: TRBJ2-3
cdr3_nt: TGTGCCAGCAGCTTAGACATCCACACAGATACGCAGTATTTT
cdr3_aa: CASSLDIHTDTQYF

clone_size: .
d_call: .
v_call: TRBV7-2
j_call: TRBJ1-1
cdr3_nt: TGTGCCGGCAGCTTAGTGGGACTTGGAACTGAAGCTTTCTTT
cdr3_aa: CAGSLVGLGTEAFF

clone_size: .
d_call: .
v_call: TRBV6-1
j_call: TRBJ1-1
cdr3_nt: TGTGCCAGCAGTGAAAATTCGTTGAACACTGAAGCTTTCTTT
cdr3_aa: CASSENSLNTEAFF

clone_size: .
d_call: TRBD2
v_call: TRBV15
j_call: TRBJ2-1
cdr3_nt: TGTGCCACCGGACTAGCGGGAAGCAATGAGCAGTTCTTC
cdr3_aa: CATGLAGSNEQFF

clone_size: .
d_call: .
v_call: TRBV5-4
j_call: TRBJ2-3
cdr3_nt: TGTGCCAGCAGCTTGATTGGGGCCACAGATACGCAGTATTTT
cdr3_aa: CASSLIGATDTQYF

clone_size: many
d_call: TRBD2
v_call: TRBV7-9
j_call: TRBJ2-2
cdr3_nt: TGTGCCAGCAGTTCGAGCGCCCGGGGGGGATCGACCGGGGAGCTGTTTTTT
cdr3_aa: CASSSSARGGSTGELFF

clone_size: few
d_call: .
v_call: TRBV30
j_call: TRBJ2-3
cdr3_nt: TGTGCCTGGAGTGTACCGGCGGGCGCACCCACTTTT
cdr3_aa: CAWSVPAGAPTF

clone_size: few
d_call: .
v_call: TRBV4-2
j_call: TRBJ2-7
cdr3_nt: TGTGCCAGCAGCCAAGATCAGCGGAGCTCCTACGAGCAGTACTTC
cdr3_aa: CASSQDQRSSYEQYF

clone_size: .
d_call: .
v_call: TRBV29-1
j_call: TRBJ1-2
cdr3_nt: TGCAGCGTGGTTGGGCACGGTAACTATGGCTACACCTTC
cdr3_aa: CSVVGHGNYGYTF

clone_size: .
d_call: TRBD2
v_call: TRBV7-7
j_call: TRBJ2-5
cdr3_nt: TGTGCTAGCAGCCGCGGGCTAGCGGGGGTACAAGAGACCCAGTACTTC
cdr3_aa: CASSRGLAGVQETQYF

clone_size: .
d_call: .
v_call: TRBV7-9
j_call: TRBJ1-2
cdr3_nt: TGTGCCAGCAGCTTAGTCCCGGGATATAACTATGGCTACACCTTC
cdr3_aa: CASSLVPGYNYGYTF

clone_size: .
d_call: TRBD1
v_call: TRBV9
j_call: TRBJ2-7
cdr3_nt: TGTGCCAGCAGCAAAGGGACAGGGGGCCACGAGCAGTACTTC
cdr3_aa: CASSKGTGGHEQYF

clone_size: .
d_call: .
v_call: TRBV9
j_call: TRBJ2-5
cdr3_nt: TGTGCCAGCAGCGTAGCGGCTGCTGCGGCCACAGAGACCCAGTACTTC
cdr3_aa: CASSVAAAAATETQYF

clone_size: .
d_call: TRBD1
v_call: TRBV27
j_call: TRBJ2-5
cdr3_nt: TGTGCCAGCCACTTACAGGGGGAGAGTCTGACCCAGTACTTC
cdr3_aa: CASHLQGESLTQYF

clone_size: .
d_call: TRBD1
v_call: TRBV29-1
j_call: TRBJ1-2
cdr3_nt: TGCAGCGTCAACTCGGGACAGCTAAACTATGGCTACACCTTC
cdr3_aa: CSVNSGQLNYGYTF

clone_size: .
d_call: TRBD2
v_call: TRBV10-3
j_call: TRBJ2-4
cdr3_nt: TGTGCCATCAGTGAGTCGATGGCGACTAGCGGGGGCTCAGCCAAAAACATTCAGTACTTC
cdr3_aa: CAISESMATSGGSAKNIQYF

clone_size: once
d_call: .
v_call: TRBV9
j_call: TRBJ2-1
cdr3_nt: TGTGCCAGCAGCGGCGGGGTCAGCTCCTACAATGAGCAGTTCTTC
cdr3_aa: CASSGGVSSYNEQFF

clone_size: .
d_call: .
v_call: TRBV6-5
j_call: TRBJ1-1
cdr3_nt: TGTGCCAGCAGTTACTCAATTCAAATGAACACTGAAGCTTTCTTT
cdr3_aa: CASSYSIQMNTEAFF